Sequencing of this TCR beta chain was carried out in a study of CD8+ T cells in alopecia areata. Treatment reported: oral pan-JAK inhibitor, 5-10 mg twice daily. T lymphocytes (CD4+ and CD8+) were sorted from PBMCs. Comment on this clone: Compared with germline, one end of the junction differs, possibly owing to a read error.

This CDR3 comprises 12 residues. Germline V gene data show CDR1 as MNHEY and CDR2 as SVGAGI. Sequencing relied on a cDNA template that was reverse transcribed from extracted RNA. Assay: immunoSEQ multiplex PCR; the TCRdb copy retains only in-frame clones and omits some. The sample contains approximately 220,000 clones, 30% to 40% of which appear only once. The receptor's source is a human donor with alopecia areata. The sequencing here drew on CD4+ T cells sorted from blood, taken at roughly week 30, from a patient treated with tofacitinib. V gene TRBV6-5 combines with J gene TRBJ1-3; TRBD1 might be the D (6 bases). DNA of the CDR3: TGTGCCAGCAGTCCGATGGGGGGGCCCTCGAATTTT. Its protein is CASSPMGGPSNF.